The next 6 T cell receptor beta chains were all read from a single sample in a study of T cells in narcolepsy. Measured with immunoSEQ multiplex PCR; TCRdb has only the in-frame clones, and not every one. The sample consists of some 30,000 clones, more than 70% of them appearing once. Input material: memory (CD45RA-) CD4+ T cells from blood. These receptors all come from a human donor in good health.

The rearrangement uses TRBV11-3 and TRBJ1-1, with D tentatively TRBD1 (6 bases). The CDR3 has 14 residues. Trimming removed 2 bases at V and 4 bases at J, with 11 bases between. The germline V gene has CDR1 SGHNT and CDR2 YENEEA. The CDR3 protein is CASSLHQGSTEAFF. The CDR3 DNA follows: TGTGCCAGCAGCTTACACCAGGGGAGCACTGAAGCTTTCTTT.

CDR3 sequence: CASSVLVGELFF. The CDR3 region has the DNA TGTGCCAGCAGCGTGTTGGTCGGGGAGCTGTTTTTT. This rearrangement joins TRBV9 to TRBJ2-2; D unresolved. CDR3 length equals 12 residues. Germline CDR1 is SGDLS and CDR2 is YYNGEE. Trimming cost V 2 bases and J 7 bases, with 6 bases left between them.

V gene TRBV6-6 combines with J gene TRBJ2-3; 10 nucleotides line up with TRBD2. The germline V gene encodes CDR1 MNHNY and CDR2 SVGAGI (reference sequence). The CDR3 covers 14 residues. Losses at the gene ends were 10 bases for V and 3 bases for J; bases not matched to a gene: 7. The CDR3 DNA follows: TGTGCCATCCAAGCGGGGGGGCCTACAGATACGCAGTATTTT. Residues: CAIQAGGPTDTQYF.

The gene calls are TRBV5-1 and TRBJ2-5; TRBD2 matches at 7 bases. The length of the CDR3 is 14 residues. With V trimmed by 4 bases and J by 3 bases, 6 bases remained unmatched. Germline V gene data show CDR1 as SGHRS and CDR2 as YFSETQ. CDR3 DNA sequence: TGCGCCAGCAGCCGTCGAAGCGGGGAAGAGACCCAGTACTTC. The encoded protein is CASSRRSGEETQYF.

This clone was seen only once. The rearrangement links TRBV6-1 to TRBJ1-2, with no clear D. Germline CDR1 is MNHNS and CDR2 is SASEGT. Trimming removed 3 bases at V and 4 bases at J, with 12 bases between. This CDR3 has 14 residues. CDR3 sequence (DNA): TGTGCCAGCAGTGATCCGGCCCAAGGCTATGGCTACACCTTC. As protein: CASSDPAQGYGYTF.

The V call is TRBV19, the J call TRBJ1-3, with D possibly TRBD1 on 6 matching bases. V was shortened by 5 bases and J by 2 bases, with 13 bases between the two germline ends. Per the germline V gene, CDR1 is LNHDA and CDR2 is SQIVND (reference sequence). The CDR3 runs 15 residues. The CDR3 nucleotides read TGTGCCAGTAGTCGCGGAGACAGGCCTGGAAACACCATATATTTT. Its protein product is CASSRGDRPGNTIYF.